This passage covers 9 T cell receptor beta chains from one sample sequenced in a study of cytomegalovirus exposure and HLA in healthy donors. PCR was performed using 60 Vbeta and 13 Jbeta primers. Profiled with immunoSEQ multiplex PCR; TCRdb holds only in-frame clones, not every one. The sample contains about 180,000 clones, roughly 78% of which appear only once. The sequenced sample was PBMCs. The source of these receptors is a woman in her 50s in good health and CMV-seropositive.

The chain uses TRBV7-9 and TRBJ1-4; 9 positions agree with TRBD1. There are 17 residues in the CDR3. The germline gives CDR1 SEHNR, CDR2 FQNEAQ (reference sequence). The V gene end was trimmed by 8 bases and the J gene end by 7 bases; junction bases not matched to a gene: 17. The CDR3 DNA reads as TGTGCCAGCGTTATGGACAGGGGAAGAAGGATCGGTGAAAAACTGTTTTTT. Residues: CASVMDRGRRIGEKLFF. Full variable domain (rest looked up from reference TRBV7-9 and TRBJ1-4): DTGVSQNPRHKITKRGQNVTFRCDPISEHNRLYWYRQTLGQGPEFLTYFQNEAQLEKSRLLSDRFSAERPKGSFSTLEIQRTEQGDSAMYLCASVMDRGRRIGEKLFFGSGTQLSVL.

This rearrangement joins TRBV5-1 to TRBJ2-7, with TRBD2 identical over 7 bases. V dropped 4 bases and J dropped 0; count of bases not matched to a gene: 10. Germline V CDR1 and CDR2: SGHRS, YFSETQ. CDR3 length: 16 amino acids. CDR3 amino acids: CASSPGGGVLSYEQYF. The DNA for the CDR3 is TGCGCCAGCAGCCCTGGTGGGGGGGTCCTCTCCTACGAGCAGTACTTC.

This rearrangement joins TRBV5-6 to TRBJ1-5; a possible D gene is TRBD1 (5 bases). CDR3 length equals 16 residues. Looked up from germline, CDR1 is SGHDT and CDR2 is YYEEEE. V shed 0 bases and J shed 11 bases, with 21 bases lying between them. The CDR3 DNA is TGTGCCAGCAGCTTGGCCGGACGACAGCTCACCCCTACCCAGCATTTT. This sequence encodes CASSLAGRQLTPTQHF.

This chain's CDR3 is CASRESSGNTIYF. The CDR3 coding sequence is TGTGCCAGCCGCGAGAGCTCTGGAAACACCATATATTTT. The chain carries TRBV6-1 and TRBJ1-3; D unclear. CDR3 length: 13 amino acids. V was shortened by 8 bases and J by 0 bases, with 8 bases between the two germline ends. The V gene's germline CDR1 is MNHNS and CDR2 SASEGT.

CDR3: CASSPLTGGKADTQYF. CDR3 nucleotide sequence: TGTGCCAGCAGTCCGTTGACAGGGGGTAAAGCAGATACGCAGTATTTT. This chain links TRBV27 with TRBJ2-3; 9 nucleotides match TRBD1. J was trimmed by 4 bases and V by 5 bases; bases with no gene match: 10. This CDR3 is built from 16 residues. Germline V gene sequence: CDR1 MNHEY, CDR2 SMNVEV (reference sequence).

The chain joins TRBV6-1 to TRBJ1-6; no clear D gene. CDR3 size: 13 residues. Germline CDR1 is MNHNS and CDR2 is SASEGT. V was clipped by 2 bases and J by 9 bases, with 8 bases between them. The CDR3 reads CASSEISISPLHF. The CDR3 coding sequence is TGTGCCAGCAGTGAAATCAGTATTTCACCCCTCCACTTT.

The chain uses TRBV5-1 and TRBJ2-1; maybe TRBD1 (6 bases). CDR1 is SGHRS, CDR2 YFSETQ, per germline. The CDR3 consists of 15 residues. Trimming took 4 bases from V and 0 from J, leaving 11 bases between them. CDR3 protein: CASSRGQTSYNEQFF. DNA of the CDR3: TGCGCCAGCAGCCGCGGACAGACCTCCTACAATGAGCAGTTCTTC.

The CDR3 sequence is CASSRGQMSNTEAFF. The CDR3 nucleotides are TGCGCCAGCAGCCGGGGCCAGATGTCGAACACTGAAGCTTTCTTT. The chain has TRBV4-1 and TRBJ1-1, with D perhaps matching TRBD1 (5 bases). Trimming removed 4 bases at V and 1 base at J, with 13 bases between. Germline V gives CDR1 MGHRA, CDR2 YSYEKL. The CDR3 is 15 residues long.

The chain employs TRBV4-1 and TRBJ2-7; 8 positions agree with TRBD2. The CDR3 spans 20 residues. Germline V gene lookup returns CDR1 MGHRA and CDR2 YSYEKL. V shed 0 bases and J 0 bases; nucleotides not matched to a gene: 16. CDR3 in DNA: TGCGCCAGCAGCCAAGATGTTCAGGGAATAGCGGGGTATAGCTCCTACGAGCAGTACTTC. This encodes CASSQDVQGIAGYSSYEQYF.